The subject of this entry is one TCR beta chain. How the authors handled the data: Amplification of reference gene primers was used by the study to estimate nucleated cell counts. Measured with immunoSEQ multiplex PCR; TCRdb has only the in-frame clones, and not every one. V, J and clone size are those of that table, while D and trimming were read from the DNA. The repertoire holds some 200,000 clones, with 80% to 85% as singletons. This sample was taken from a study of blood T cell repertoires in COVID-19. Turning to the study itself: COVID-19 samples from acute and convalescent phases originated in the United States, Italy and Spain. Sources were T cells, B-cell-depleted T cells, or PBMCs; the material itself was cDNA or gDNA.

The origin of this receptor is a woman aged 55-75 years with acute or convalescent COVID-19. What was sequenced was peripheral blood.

The CDR3 here is CASSSRLAGGLASNEQFF. CDR3 coding DNA: TGTGCCAGCAGCTCAAGACTAGCGGGGGGCCTCGCGTCCAATGAGCAGTTCTTC. V gene TRBV11-2 combines with J gene TRBJ2-1, with TRBD2 matching over 13 bases. Trimming at V came to 4 bases and at J to 6 bases, leaving 12 bases not matched to a gene. The CDR3 is 18 amino acids. Germline lookup yields CDR1 SGHAT and CDR2 FQNNGV.